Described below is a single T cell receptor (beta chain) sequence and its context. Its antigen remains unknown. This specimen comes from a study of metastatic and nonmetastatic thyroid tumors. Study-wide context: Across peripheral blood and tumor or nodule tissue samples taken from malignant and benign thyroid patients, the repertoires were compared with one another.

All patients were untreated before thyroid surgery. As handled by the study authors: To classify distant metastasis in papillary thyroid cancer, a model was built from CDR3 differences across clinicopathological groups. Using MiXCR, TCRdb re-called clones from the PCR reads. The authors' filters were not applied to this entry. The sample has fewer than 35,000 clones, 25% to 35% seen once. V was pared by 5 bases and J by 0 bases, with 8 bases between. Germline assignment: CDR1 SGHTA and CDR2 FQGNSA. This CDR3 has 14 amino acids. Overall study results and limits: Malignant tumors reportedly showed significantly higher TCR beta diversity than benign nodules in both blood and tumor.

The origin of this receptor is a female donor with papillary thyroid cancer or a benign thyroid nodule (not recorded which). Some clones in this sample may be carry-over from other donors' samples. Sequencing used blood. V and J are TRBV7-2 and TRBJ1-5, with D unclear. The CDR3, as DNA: TGTGCCAGCAGCAAGAAGGGTAGCAATCAGCCCCAGCATTTT. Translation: CASSKKGSNQPQHF.